These 7 T cell receptor beta chains share one sample of origin, sequenced in a study of metastatic and nonmetastatic thyroid tumors. TCRdb re-analyzed the PCR reads through MiXCR. The sample includes around 20,000 clones, more than 15% seen only once; the top ten take more than 9%. Thyroid surgery was preceded by no treatment in any patient. The sequenced material came from tumor tissue. These receptors came from a female donor with papillary thyroid cancer or a benign thyroid nodule (not recorded which). Some clones in this sample may be carry-over from other donors' samples.

Turning to this clone: Germline and junction disagree at one end, which may indicate a read error. V is TRBV10-3 and J is TRBJ2-7; 8 bases map to TRBD2. Germline CDR1 reads ENHRY; CDR2 reads SYGVKD. The CDR3 is 14 amino acids. The chain's CDR3 is CSISDKRGCLEQYF. Here the CDR3 DNA reads TGTTCCATCAGTGACAAGCGGGGGTGCCTCGAGCAGTACTTC.

This clone was counted at least ten times. This sequence joins TRBV28 and TRBJ1-6; TRBD1 agrees at 7 bases. V gave up 5 bases and J gave up 6 bases; unmatched junction bases: 10. The CDR3 runs to 16 residues. Per the germline V gene, CDR1 is MDHEN and CDR2 is SYDVKM. CDR3 in DNA: TGTGCCAGCAGTCCCCGGAAGGGACAGACTAATTCACCCCTCCACTTT. Its protein is CASSPRKGQTNSPLHF.

This clone was recorded at least ten times. The J gene is TRBJ1-1, the V gene TRBV6-4, with TRBD1 as a possible D gene (6 bases). Germline loops: CDR1 MRHNA, CDR2 SNTAGT. The CDR3 totals 13 residues. V was cut by 5 bases and J by 4 bases, with 11 bases left in between. CDR3: CASSRGGGTEAFF. CDR3 in DNA: TGTGCCAGCAGTCGAGGGGGGGGCACTGAAGCTTTCTTT.

At least ten counts were recorded for this clone. The CDR3 coding sequence is TGTGCCAGCTCACAGGGGAACTCTGGAGGACAGCCCCAGCATTTT. Translating gives CASSQGNSGGQPQHF. The V gene is TRBV18, the J gene TRBJ1-5; D may be TRBD1 (5 bases). The CDR3 has 15 residues. Trimming took off 4 bases at V and 7 bases at J, with 17 bases between the two ends. Per germline, CDR1 KGHSH and CDR2 LQKENI. Filled out from reference TRBV18 and TRBJ1-5, the complete variable domain reads NAGVMQNPRHLVRRRGQEARLRCSPMKGHSHVYWYRQLPEEGLKFMVYLQKENIIDESGMPKERFSAEFPKEGPSILRIQQVVRGDSAAYFCASSQGNSGGQPQHFGDGTRLSIL.

This clone was observed at least ten times. The chain recombines TRBV7-3 with TRBJ2-7, with 10 bases fitting TRBD1. This CDR3 comprises 15 residues. Per germline, CDR1 SGHTA and CDR2 FQGTGA. V gave up 6 bases and J gave up 2 bases; unmatched junction bases: 7. The CDR3 DNA reads as TGTGCCAGCAGTCAGACAGGGGGCTCTACCTACGAGCAGTACTTC. Encoded protein: CASSQTGGSTYEQYF. Full variable domain (remainder filled in from reference TRBV7-3 and TRBJ2-7): GAGVSQTPSNKVTEKGKYVELRCDPISGHTALYWYRQSLGQGPEFLIYFQGTGAADDSGLPNDRFFAVRPEGSVSTLKIQRTERGDSAVYLCASSQTGGSTYEQYFGPGTRLTVT.

This clone ranks as medium-sized (0.01 to 0.1%). The gene calls are TRBV12-3 or TRBV12-4 and TRBJ2-1; 8 bases are a match to TRBD1. J gave up 5 bases and V 7 bases, and 10 bases lay outside the gene matches. The CDR3 is made up of 15 amino acids. CDR3 nucleotides: TGTGCCAGCACCTCTGGACAGGGAAGTCACAATGAGCAGTTCTTC. Its protein is CASTSGQGSHNEQFF.

Many counts were recorded for this clone. This sequence may be a read error, since a much larger clone differs from it by one base. This same CDR3 is encoded by further DNA sequences in the sample. J is TRBJ1-5 and V is TRBV5-4; a possible D gene is TRBD1 (6 bases). The CDR3 runs 19 residues. V was clipped by 4 bases and J by 2 bases, with 25 bases between them. Germline V CDR1 and CDR2: SGHNT, YYREEE (reference sequence). CDR3 coding DNA: TGTGCCAGCAGCCTGGGCACCTTCACAGGGTTTGGTGGCAATCAGCCCCAGCATTTT. Its translation: CASSLGTFTGFGGNQPQHF.